This T cell receptor beta chain was retrieved from a study of blood T cell repertoires in COVID-19. The CDR3 sequence is 13 residues long. V shed 8 bases, J shed 5 bases, and the junction held 6 bases outside the gene matches. TCRdb keeps only in-frame clones here, not all; method: immunoSEQ multiplex PCR. The table records approximately 170,000 clones, approximately 81% of them present only once. The receptor was derived from a woman older than 75 with active or convalescent COVID-19. The specimen was peripheral blood. The chain carries TRBV23-1 and TRBJ2-5; 9 nucleotides match TRBD1. TRBV23-1 is classed as an ORF, of uncertain function. The CDR3: CASSGTGYETQYF. The CDR3 DNA is TGCGCCAGCTCCGGGACAGGGTACGAGACCCAGTACTTC.